This passage covers 17 T cell receptor beta chains from one sample sequenced in a study of T cell changes during pregnancy in multiple sclerosis. Measured with immunoSEQ multiplex PCR; TCRdb has only the in-frame clones, and not every one. The top ten clones hold around 0.66% of a sample with 38,000 or so clones, about 93% of them seen once. The specimen was CD4+ T cells from peripheral blood mononuclear cells, collected in the second trimester of pregnancy. The receptor set was obtained from a female donor in good health, enrolled as a control in a pregnancy study.

CDR3 bases: TGTGCCAGCAGCCAAACCAATGGCCAAGCTTTCTTT. This codes for CASSQTNGQAFF. This chain joins TRBV7-2 and TRBJ1-1, with D hard to call. V was trimmed by 5 bases and J by 9 bases, leaving 13 bases between them. CDR3 length equals 12 residues. Germline V gene sequence: CDR1 SGHTA, CDR2 FQGNSA.

The chain links TRBV4-1 to TRBJ1-5; possibly TRBD1 for D (6 bases). Trimming shortened V by 0 bases and J by 6 bases, and 18 bases separated the two germline ends. The CDR3 has 17 amino acids. Germline-derived CDR1 and CDR2 are MGHRA and YSYEKL. The chain's CDR3 is CASSQDSVRGNRQPQHF. CDR3 DNA: TGCGCCAGCAGCCAAGATAGCGTCAGGGGAAATCGTCAGCCCCAGCATTTT.

The chain links TRBV5-6 to TRBJ1-5, with 10 bases fitting TRBD1. This CDR3 has 16 amino acids. From germline, CDR1 is SGHDT and CDR2 YYEEEE. V lost 3 bases, J lost 6 bases, and 9 bases stayed unmatched. The CDR3 DNA sequence: TGTGCCAGCAGCTCCCAACGGACAGGGGGTGGTCAGCCCCAGCATTTT. The encoded protein is CASSSQRTGGGQPQHF.

V gene TRBV7-8 combines with J gene TRBJ2-3; TRBD2 matches 12 bases. Germline lookup yields CDR1 SGHVS and CDR2 FQNEAQ. The CDR3 loop spans 15 amino acids. The V and J ends lost 5 bases and 6 bases, in that order; junction bases with no gene match: 6. In DNA, the CDR3 is TGTGCCAGCAGCCCCCTAGCGGGGGGGCATGATACGCAGTATTTT. The encoded protein is CASSPLAGGHDTQYF.

The count of this clone is one. The chain employs TRBV9 and TRBJ1-1; 7 bases align to TRBD1. CDR3 length: 14 amino acids. Looked up from germline, CDR1 is SGDLS and CDR2 is YYNGEE. The trim removed 2 bases at V and 5 bases at J, leaving 6 bases unmatched. CDR3 sequence: CASSVGQAGTEAFF. CDR3 in DNA: TGTGCCAGCAGCGTTGGACAGGCGGGGACTGAAGCTTTCTTT.

CDR3 nucleotide sequence: TGTGCCTGGGGACTAGCGGGGGGAAACGATGAGCAGTTCTTC. Translation: CAWGLAGGNDEQFF. The V gene is TRBV30, the J gene TRBJ2-1; 14 bases map to TRBD2. Germline lookup yields CDR1 GTSNPN and CDR2 SVGIG (reference sequence). The CDR3 spans 14 residues. With V trimmed by 5 bases and J by 8 bases, 5 bases remained unmatched.

The chain carries TRBV7-2 and TRBJ2-1; TRBD2 matches at 12 bases. This CDR3 comprises 15 residues. J was trimmed by 10 bases and V by 3 bases; bases with no gene match: 7. Germline V gene sequence: CDR1 SGHTA, CDR2 FQGNSA. CDR3 amino acids: CASSFTSGGPGEQFF. The CDR3 coding sequence is TGTGCCAGCAGCTTCACTAGCGGGGGGCCGGGGGAGCAGTTCTTC.

The genes are TRBV5-6 and TRBJ2-1, with 10 bases identical to TRBD1. V gave up 0 bases and J gave up 6 bases; unmatched junction bases: 6. The length of the CDR3 is 16 residues. The germline V gene encodes CDR1 SGHDT and CDR2 YYEEEE. This CDR3 is CASSLVDRGRGNEQFF. DNA for the CDR3: TGTGCCAGCAGCTTGGTTGACAGGGGGCGCGGCAATGAGCAGTTCTTC.

This clone was found once. This rearrangement joins TRBV4-3 to TRBJ1-2; 12 bases fit TRBD1. V trimming: 0 bases; J trimming: 3 bases; junction bases outside the gene matches: 5. Germline CDR1 is LGHNA and CDR2 is YSLEER. The CDR3 loop spans 17 amino acids. This chain's CDR3 is CASSQDRDRGRDYGYTF. CDR3 coding DNA: TGCGCCAGCAGCCAAGATAGGGACAGGGGGCGAGACTATGGCTACACCTTC.

The chain recombines TRBV7-2 with TRBJ1-3; 10 nucleotides line up with TRBD1. J lost 2 bases, V lost 5 bases, and 6 bases had no gene match. CDR1 is SGHTA, CDR2 FQGNSA, per germline. CDR3 size: 16 residues. The CDR3: CASSPRQGAAGNTIYF. In nucleotides, the CDR3 is TGTGCCAGCAGCCCCAGACAGGGGGCTGCTGGAAACACCATATATTTT.

This clone occurred once. The chain carries TRBV7-8 and TRBJ1-5; maybe TRBD1 (5 bases). V was trimmed by 0 bases and J by 7 bases, leaving 16 bases between them. The CDR3 totals 16 residues. CDR1 and CDR2 from the germline V gene are SGHVS and FQNEAQ. The CDR3 coding sequence is TGTGCCAGCAGCTTAGCGCTTATGGACCCAGGGCAGCCCCAGCATTTT. Amino acid sequence: CASSLALMDPGQPQHF.

This sequence joins TRBV18 and TRBJ1-1; no firm D call. The CDR3 covers 13 residues. V was cut by 2 bases and J by 8 bases, with 12 bases left in between. Looked up from germline, CDR1 is KGHSH and CDR2 is LQKENI. CDR3 amino acids: CASSPSKSGEAFF. In nucleotides, the CDR3 is TGTGCCAGCTCACCAAGTAAATCGGGAGAAGCTTTCTTT.

This chain joins TRBV10-3 and TRBJ2-1; 8 bases agree with TRBD2. The CDR3 loop spans 15 amino acids. The V segment lost 3 bases and the J segment 4 bases; nucleotides outside the gene matches: 5. Germline values: CDR1 ENHRY, CDR2 SYGVKD. The CDR3 DNA is TGTGCCATCAGTGACAGCGGGGGCCTTTACAATGAGCAGTTCTTC. It is translated as CAISDSGGLYNEQFF.

The chain is built from TRBV19 and TRBJ2-1; D unresolved. The CDR3 covers 12 residues. Germline CDR1 is LNHDA and CDR2 is SQIVND (reference sequence). V dropped 5 bases and J dropped 7 bases, with 9 bases sitting between them. Here the CDR3 reads CASSSLYNEQFF. The CDR3, as DNA: TGTGCCAGTAGTTCCCTTTATAATGAGCAGTTCTTC.

This clone has a handful of counts. The rearrangement joins TRBV14 to TRBJ2-7; 11 bases match TRBD1. V was pared by 6 bases and J by 0 bases, with 4 bases of the junction left unmatched. The CDR3 contains 15 residues. Germline V gene lookup returns CDR1 SGHDN and CDR2 FVKESK. CDR3 nucleotide sequence: TGTGCCAGCAGGCGGACAGGGGGCCTCTCCTACGAGCAGTACTTC. This gives the protein CASRRTGGLSYEQYF.

The genes are TRBV7-2 and TRBJ1-2, with 7 nucleotides matching TRBD1. From germline, CDR1 is SGHTA and CDR2 FQGNSA. J was trimmed by 3 bases and V by 5 bases; bases with no gene match: 6. This CDR3 is built from 14 residues. The CDR3 region is CASSARTGDYGYTF. CDR3 DNA: TGTGCCAGCAGCGCCCGCACAGGGGACTATGGCTACACCTTC.

This clone appeared once. The chain is built from TRBV11-3 and TRBJ2-1, with a possible D match to TRBD1 (6 bases). V was trimmed by 4 bases and J by 5 bases, leaving 12 bases between them. The V gene's germline CDR1 is SGHNT and CDR2 YENEEA. This CDR3 region has 14 residues. The CDR3 is CASSSPRGDNEQFF. The DNA for the CDR3 is TGTGCCAGCAGCTCTCCCAGGGGTGACAATGAGCAGTTCTTC. The whole variable domain, filled in from reference TRBV11-3 and TRBJ2-1, reads EAGVVQSPRYKIIEKKQPVAFWCNPISGHNTLYWYLQNLGQGPELLIRYENEEAVDDSQLPKDRFSAERLKGVDSTLKIQPAELGDSAVYLCASSSPRGDNEQFFGPGTRLTVL.